Following are 5 T cell receptor beta chains from one sample sequenced in a study of CD8 T cells in Susac syndrome (dated by TCRdb to 2018 to 2020). The receptor library was made with the immunoSEQ multiplex PCR assay. RNA was extracted using the RNeasy kit, and about 0.5 to 1 ug of the RNA was reverse transcribed with random hexamers. TCRdb trimmed the raw reads at Q25, called clones with MiXCR and kept productive beta chains. Every CDR3 protein is listed once, alongside the most common genes and DNA of its rows. The sample profile shows about 140,000 distinct CDR3 sequences; around 95% of them were found once. The ten largest clones represent roughly 0.14% of the sample. Sequencing was done on a sample of CD4+ T cells from PBMCs. Receptor source: a human donor with Susac syndrome.

The V call is TRBV29-1, the J call TRBJ2-3; 7 bases match TRBD2. The germline CDR1 and CDR2 sequences are SQVTM and ANQGSEA. This CDR3 contains 15 residues. V shed 0 bases, J shed 2 bases, and the junction held 5 bases outside the gene matches. The CDR3 spells CSVEEPAGNTDTQYF. CDR3 bases: TGCAGCGTTGAAGAGCCAGCGGGAAACACAGATACGCAGTATTTT.

The V and J genes are TRBV29-1 and TRBJ2-7; no clear D. V was pared by 1 base and J by 8 bases, with 9 bases between. The CDR3 sequence is 11 residues long. Germline CDR1 is SQVTM and CDR2 is ANQGSEA. In DNA, the CDR3 is TGCAGCGTTGAAGTTGGTCAAAAGCAGTACTTC. Its protein product is CSVEVGQKQYF.

This chain links TRBV7-2 with TRBJ2-7, with 7 bases aligning to TRBD2. The CDR3 totals 17 residues. Germline V gene data show CDR1 as SGHTA and CDR2 as FQGNSA. V shed 2 bases, J shed 2 bases, and the junction held 12 bases outside the gene matches. The CDR3 DNA reads TGTGCCAGCAGCTTAATCGGGGGAGGGCCCAAAACCTACGAGCAGTACTTC. Its translation: CASSLIGGGPKTYEQYF. Full variable domain (rest looked up from reference TRBV7-2 and TRBJ2-7): GAGVSQSPSNKVTEKGKDVELRCDPISGHTALYWYRQSLGQGLEFLIYFQGNSAPDKSGLPSDRFSAERTGGSVSTLTIQRTQQEDSAVYLCASSLIGGGPKTYEQYFGPGTRLTVT.

The chain has TRBV20-1 and TRBJ2-5, with D tentatively TRBD2 (6 bases). Trimming pared 2 bases from V and 0 bases from J, leaving 7 bases between. The CDR3 spans 13 residues. Per germline, CDR1 DFQATT and CDR2 SNEGSKA (reference sequence). In nucleotides, the CDR3 is TGCAGTGCTAGAAGGGACTACCAAGAGACCCAGTACTTC. Translated, it gives CSARRDYQETQYF.

The J gene is TRBJ1-2, the V gene TRBV5-1; no clear D gene. The germline V and J ends were trimmed by 6 bases and 1 base, with 13 bases remaining between them. Per the germline V gene, CDR1 is SGHRS and CDR2 is YFSETQ. This CDR3 has 14 residues. The CDR3: CASTTSDGNYGYTF. The CDR3 coding sequence is TGCGCCAGCACCACTTCGGACGGTAACTATGGCTACACCTTC.